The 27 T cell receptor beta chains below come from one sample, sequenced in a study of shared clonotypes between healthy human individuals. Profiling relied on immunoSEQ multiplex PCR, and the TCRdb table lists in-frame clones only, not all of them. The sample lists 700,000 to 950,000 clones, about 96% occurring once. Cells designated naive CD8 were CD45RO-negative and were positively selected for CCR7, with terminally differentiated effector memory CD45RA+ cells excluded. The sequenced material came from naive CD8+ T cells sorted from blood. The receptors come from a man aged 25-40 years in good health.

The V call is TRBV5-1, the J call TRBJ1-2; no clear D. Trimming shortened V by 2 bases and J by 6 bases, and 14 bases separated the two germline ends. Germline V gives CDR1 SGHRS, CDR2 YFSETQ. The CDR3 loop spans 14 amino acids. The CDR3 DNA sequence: TGCGCCAGCAGCTTCACTCCCCCCGGCGATGGCTACACCTTC. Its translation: CASSFTPPGDGYTF.

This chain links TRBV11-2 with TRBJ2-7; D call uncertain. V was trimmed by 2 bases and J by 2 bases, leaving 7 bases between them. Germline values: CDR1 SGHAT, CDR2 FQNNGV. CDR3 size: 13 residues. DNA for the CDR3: TGTGCCAGCAGCTTATTTTCGACCTACGAGCAGTACTTC. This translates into CASSLFSTYEQYF.

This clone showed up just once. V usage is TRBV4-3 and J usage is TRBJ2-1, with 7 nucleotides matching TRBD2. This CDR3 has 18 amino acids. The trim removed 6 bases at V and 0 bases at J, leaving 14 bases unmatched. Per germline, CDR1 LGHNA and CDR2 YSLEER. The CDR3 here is CASSPRGSGPSSYNEQFF. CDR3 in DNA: TGCGCCAGCAGTCCTAGAGGTAGCGGGCCTAGCTCCTACAATGAGCAGTTCTTC.

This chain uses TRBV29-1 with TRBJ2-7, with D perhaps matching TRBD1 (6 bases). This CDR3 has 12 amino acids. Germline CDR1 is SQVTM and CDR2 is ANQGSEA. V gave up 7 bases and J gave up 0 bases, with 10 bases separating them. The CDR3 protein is CSAMDSSYEQYF. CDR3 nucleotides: TGCAGCGCCATGGACAGCTCCTACGAGCAGTACTTC.

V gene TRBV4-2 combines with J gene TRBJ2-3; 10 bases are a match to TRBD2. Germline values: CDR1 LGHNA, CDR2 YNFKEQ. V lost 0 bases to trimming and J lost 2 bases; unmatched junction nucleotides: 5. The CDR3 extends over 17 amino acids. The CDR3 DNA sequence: TGTGCCAGCAGCCAAGACCCTAGCGGGAGTTCCACAGATACGCAGTATTTT. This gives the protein CASSQDPSGSSTDTQYF.

This CDR3 is CASSVGSGYAEAFF. CDR3 DNA: TGTGCCAGCAGCGTAGGATCGGGATACGCTGAAGCTTTCTTT. The J gene is TRBJ1-1, the V gene TRBV9; no clear D gene. Looked up from germline, CDR1 is SGDLS and CDR2 is YYNGEE. Trimming pared 0 bases from V and 6 bases from J, leaving 12 bases between. This CDR3 contains 14 residues. Drawing the rest from reference TRBV9 and TRBJ1-1, the complete variable domain is DSGVTQTPKHLITATGQRVTLRCSPRSGDLSVYWYQQSLDQGLQFLIQYYNGEERAKGNILERFSAQQFPDLHSELNLSSLELGDSALYFCASSVGSGYAEAFFGQGTRLTVV.

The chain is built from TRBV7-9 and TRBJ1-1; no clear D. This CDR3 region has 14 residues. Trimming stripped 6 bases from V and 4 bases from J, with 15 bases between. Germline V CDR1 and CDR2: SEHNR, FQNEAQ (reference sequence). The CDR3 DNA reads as TGTGCCAGCAGTTGGGTTGAGAGTGGCACTGAAGCTTTCTTT. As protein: CASSWVESGTEAFF.

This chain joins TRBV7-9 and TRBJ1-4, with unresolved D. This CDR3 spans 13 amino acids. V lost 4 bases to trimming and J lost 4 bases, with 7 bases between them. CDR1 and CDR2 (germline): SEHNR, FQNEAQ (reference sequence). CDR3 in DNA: TGTGCCAGCAGCTCGGGCCTTAATGAAAAACTGTTTTTT. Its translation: CASSSGLNEKLFF.

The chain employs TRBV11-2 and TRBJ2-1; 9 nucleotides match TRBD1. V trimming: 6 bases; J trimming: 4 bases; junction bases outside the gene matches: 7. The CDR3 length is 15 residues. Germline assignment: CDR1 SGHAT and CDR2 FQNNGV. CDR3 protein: CASRRPGQGYNEQFF. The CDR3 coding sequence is TGTGCCAGCAGACGACCGGGACAGGGATACAATGAGCAGTTCTTC.

The CDR3 coding sequence is TGTGCCAGCACCCAAGACAGGGGAACCTACAATGAGCAGTTCTTC. It specifies CASTQDRGTYNEQFF. The chain uses TRBV6-1 and TRBJ2-1, with 8 bases fitting TRBD1. Germline CDR1 reads MNHNS; CDR2 reads SASEGT. V dropped 7 bases and J dropped 2; count of bases not matched to a gene: 7. This CDR3 spans 15 amino acids.

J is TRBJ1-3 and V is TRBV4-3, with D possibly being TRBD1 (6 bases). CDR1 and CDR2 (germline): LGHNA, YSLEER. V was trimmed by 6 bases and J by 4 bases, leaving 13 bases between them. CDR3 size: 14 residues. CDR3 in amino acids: CASSTTGTGNTIYF. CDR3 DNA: TGCGCCAGCAGTACCACAGGGACAGGAAACACCATATATTTT.

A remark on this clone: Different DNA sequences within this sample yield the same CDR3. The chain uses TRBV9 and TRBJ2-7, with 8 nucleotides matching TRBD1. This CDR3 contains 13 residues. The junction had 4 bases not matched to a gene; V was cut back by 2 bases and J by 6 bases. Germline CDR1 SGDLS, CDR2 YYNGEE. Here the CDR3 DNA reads TGTGCCAGCAGCGTCGGACAGGGAACCGAGCAGTACTTC. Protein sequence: CASSVGQGTEQYF. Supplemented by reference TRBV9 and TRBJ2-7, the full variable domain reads DSGVTQTPKHLITATGQRVTLRCSPRSGDLSVYWYQQSLDQGLQFLIQYYNGEERAKGNILERFSAQQFPDLHSELNLSSLELGDSALYFCASSVGQGTEQYFGPGTRLTVT.

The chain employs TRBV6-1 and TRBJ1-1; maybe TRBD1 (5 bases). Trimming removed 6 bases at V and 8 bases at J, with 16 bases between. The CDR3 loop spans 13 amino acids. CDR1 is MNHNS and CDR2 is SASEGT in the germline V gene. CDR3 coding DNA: TGTGCCAGCAGATGGGATCAGGGAACCGAAGCTTTCTTT. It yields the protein CASRWDQGTEAFF.

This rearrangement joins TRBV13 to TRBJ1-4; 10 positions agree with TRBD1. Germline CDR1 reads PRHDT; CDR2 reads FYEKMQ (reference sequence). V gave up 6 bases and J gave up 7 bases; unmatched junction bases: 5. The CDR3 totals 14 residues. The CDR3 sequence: CASRGTGVGEKLFF. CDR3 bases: TGTGCCAGCAGGGGGACAGGGGTGGGTGAAAAACTGTTTTTT.

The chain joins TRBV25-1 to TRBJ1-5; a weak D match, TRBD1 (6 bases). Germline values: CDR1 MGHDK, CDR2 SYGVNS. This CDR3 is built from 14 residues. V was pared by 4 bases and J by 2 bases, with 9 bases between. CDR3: CASSAPGGNQPQHF. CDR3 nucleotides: TGTGCCAGCAGTGCGCCAGGGGGCAATCAGCCCCAGCATTTT.

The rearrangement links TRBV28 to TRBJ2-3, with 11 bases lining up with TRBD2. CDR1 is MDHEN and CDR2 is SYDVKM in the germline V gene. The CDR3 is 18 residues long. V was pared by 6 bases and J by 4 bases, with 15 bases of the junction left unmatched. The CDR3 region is CASRDTSGSLSGADTQYF. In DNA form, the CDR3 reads TGTGCCAGCAGGGATACTAGCGGGAGTTTGTCTGGGGCAGATACGCAGTATTTT.

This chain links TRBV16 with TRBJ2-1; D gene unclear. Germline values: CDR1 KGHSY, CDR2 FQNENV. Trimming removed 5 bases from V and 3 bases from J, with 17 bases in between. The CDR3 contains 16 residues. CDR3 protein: CASSAQVGSYYNEQFF. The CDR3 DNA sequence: TGTGCCAGCAGCGCCCAGGTTGGAAGCTACTACAATGAGCAGTTCTTC.

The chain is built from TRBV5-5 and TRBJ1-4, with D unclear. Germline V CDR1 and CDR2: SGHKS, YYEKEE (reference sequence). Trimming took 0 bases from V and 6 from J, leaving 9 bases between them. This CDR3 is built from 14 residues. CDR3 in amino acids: CASSLGGVDEKLFF. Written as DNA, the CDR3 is TGTGCCAGCAGCTTGGGGGGTGTAGATGAAAAACTGTTTTTT.

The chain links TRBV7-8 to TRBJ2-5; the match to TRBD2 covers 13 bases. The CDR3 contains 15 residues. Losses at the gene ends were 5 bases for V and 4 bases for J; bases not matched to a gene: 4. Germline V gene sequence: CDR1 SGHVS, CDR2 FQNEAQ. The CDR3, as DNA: TGTGCCAGCAGCCCGGGACTAGCGGGGACAGAGACCCAGTACTTC. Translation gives CASSPGLAGTETQYF.

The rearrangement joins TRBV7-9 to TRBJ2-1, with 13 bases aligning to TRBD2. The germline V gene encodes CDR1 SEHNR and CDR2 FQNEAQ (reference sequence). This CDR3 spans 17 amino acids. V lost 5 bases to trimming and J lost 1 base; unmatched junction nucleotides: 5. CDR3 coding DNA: TGTGCCAGCAGCCCGCCGGGACTAGCGGGATCCTACAATGAGCAGTTCTTC. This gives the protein CASSPPGLAGSYNEQFF.

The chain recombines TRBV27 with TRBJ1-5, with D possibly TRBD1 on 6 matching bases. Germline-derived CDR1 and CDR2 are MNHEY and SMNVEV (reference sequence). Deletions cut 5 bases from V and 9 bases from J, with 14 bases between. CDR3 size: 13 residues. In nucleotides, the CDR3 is TGTGCCAGCAGTGCGGACAGCGCTCGGCCCCAGCATTTT. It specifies CASSADSARPQHF.

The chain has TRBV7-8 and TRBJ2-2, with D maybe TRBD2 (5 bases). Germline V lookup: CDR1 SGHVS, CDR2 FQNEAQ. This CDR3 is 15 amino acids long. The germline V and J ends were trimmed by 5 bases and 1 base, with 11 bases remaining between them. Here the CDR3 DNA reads TGTGCCAGCAGCACCGGACGGGAGAACACCGGGGAGCTGTTTTTT. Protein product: CASSTGRENTGELFF.

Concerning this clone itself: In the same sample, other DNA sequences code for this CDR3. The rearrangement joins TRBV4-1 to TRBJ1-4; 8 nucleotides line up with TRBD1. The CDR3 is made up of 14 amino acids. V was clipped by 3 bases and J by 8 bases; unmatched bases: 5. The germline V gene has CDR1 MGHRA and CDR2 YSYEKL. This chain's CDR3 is CASSHGTGGEKLFF. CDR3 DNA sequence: TGCGCCAGCAGCCACGGGACAGGAGGAGAAAAACTGTTTTTT.

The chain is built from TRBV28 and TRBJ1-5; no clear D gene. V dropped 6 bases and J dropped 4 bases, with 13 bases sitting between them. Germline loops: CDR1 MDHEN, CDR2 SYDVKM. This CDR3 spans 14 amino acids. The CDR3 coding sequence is TGTGCCAGCAGCCGAAGTAGCCTAAATCAGCCCCAGCATTTT. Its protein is CASSRSSLNQPQHF.

The CDR3 here is CASSESRVQETQYF. The DNA of the CDR3 is TGTGCCAGCAGTGAATCAAGGGTCCAAGAGACCCAGTACTTC. The chain carries TRBV6-1 and TRBJ2-5; D call uncertain. Trimming took 2 bases from V and 1 from J, leaving 8 bases between them. The CDR3 runs 14 residues. CDR1 is MNHNS, CDR2 SASEGT, per germline.

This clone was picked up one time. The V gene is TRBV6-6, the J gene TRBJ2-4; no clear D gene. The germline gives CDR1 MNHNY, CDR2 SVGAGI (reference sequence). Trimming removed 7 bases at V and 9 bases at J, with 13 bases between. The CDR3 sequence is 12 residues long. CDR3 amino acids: CASTQGERIQYF. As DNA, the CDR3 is TGTGCCAGCACCCAAGGAGAGCGCATTCAGTACTTC.

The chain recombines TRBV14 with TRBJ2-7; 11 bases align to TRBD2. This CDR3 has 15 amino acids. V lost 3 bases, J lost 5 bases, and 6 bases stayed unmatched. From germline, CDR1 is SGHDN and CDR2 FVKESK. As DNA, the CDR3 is TGTGCCAGCAGCCACGTAGCGGGAGGGTGGGACGAGCAGTACTTC. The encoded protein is CASSHVAGGWDEQYF.